Below, 9 T cell receptor beta chains from the same sample are listed, as sequenced in a study of blood T cell repertoires in COVID-19. This table comes from immunoSEQ multiplex PCR, and its TCRdb copy is limited to in-frame clones, with some not included. The sample consists of about 87,000 clones, approximately 71% of them appearing once. The sequenced sample consisted of peripheral blood. The receptors derive from a woman aged 50 to 60 with acute or convalescent COVID-19.

V usage is TRBV7-9 and J usage is TRBJ1-2; unclear D gene. The CDR3 sequence is 14 residues long. Trimming removed 7 bases from V and 4 bases from J, with 16 bases in between. The germline V gene has CDR1 SEHNR and CDR2 FQNEAQ (reference sequence). CDR3 nucleotides: TGTGCCAGCAAGGAGGAAGACCCACCCTATGGCTACACCTTC. Translated: CASKEEDPPYGYTF.

This clone was picked up a small number of times. The rearrangement joins TRBV6-5 to TRBJ1-5, with 7 bases aligning to TRBD1. Germline values: CDR1 MNHEY, CDR2 SVGAGI. With V trimmed by 7 bases and J by 0 bases, 6 bases remained unmatched. The CDR3 spans 15 residues. This CDR3 is CASTLTGDSNQPQHF. CDR3 sequence (DNA): TGTGCCAGCACCCTAACAGGGGATAGCAATCAGCCCCAGCATTTT.

The CDR3 DNA reads as TGTGCCAGCAGGGTATCGGTATCCGAGCAGTACTTC. Its translation: CASRVSVSEQYF. The V gene is TRBV12-3 or TRBV12-4, the J gene TRBJ2-7, with D uncertain. V shed 6 bases and J shed 6 bases, with 12 bases lying between them. The CDR3 consists of 12 residues.

This clone came up a few times. The chain is built from TRBV3-1 (or the pseudogene TRBV3-2) and TRBJ1-1, with 7 bases lining up with TRBD1. The J segment lost 1 base and the V segment lost 1 base, leaving 18 bases of the junction unmatched. The CDR3 extends over 20 amino acids. Germline V gives CDR1 LGHDT, CDR2 YNNKEL (reference sequence). This chain's CDR3 is CASSQVYTGAHEISNTEAFF. The CDR3 nucleotides read TGTGCCAGCAGCCAAGTTTATACAGGGGCCCACGAAATATCGAACACTGAAGCTTTCTTT.

This clone appeared a few times. This sequence joins TRBV11-2 and TRBJ2-1; TRBD1 aligns across 7 bases. Germline V gives CDR1 SGHAT, CDR2 FQNNGV. The V and J ends lost 5 bases and 7 bases, in that order; junction bases with no gene match: 8. The CDR3 contains 14 residues. For the CDR3, the DNA is TGTGCCAGCAGCCAACGGACAGGTGGGAATGAGCAGTTCTTC. As protein: CASSQRTGGNEQFF.

The V call is TRBV5-1, the J call TRBJ2-2; 7 nucleotides align to TRBD2. There are 17 residues in the CDR3. Germline trimming cut 3 bases from V and 4 bases from J; bases unmatched to any gene: 12. Per the germline V gene, CDR1 is SGHRS and CDR2 is YFSETQ. CDR3 loop: CASSSFKARGITGELFF. In DNA, the CDR3 is TGCGCCAGCAGCTCTTTTAAAGCGCGGGGGATCACCGGGGAGCTGTTTTTT.

The V call is TRBV5-4, the J call TRBJ2-3, with 9 bases identical to TRBD2. The germline V gene has CDR1 SGHNT and CDR2 YYREEE (reference sequence). V gave up 6 bases and J gave up 6 bases; unmatched junction bases: 5. There are 13 residues in the CDR3. CDR3 sequence (DNA): TGTGCCAGCAAAGGCGGGGGGGCTGATACGCAGTATTTT. Its protein product is CASKGGGADTQYF.

V gene TRBV6-1 combines with J gene TRBJ1-5; 8 nucleotides align to TRBD1. The CDR3 totals 16 residues. The junction had 9 bases not matched to a gene; V was cut back by 2 bases and J by 6 bases. Germline CDR1 and CDR2: MNHNS and SASEGT. DNA of the CDR3: TGTGCCAGCAGTGAAAGTTTGGACAGGGTATTTCAGCCCCAGCATTTT. Encoded protein: CASSESLDRVFQPQHF.

The gene calls are TRBV4-2 and TRBJ2-4; TRBD1 matches at 8 bases. The germline CDR1 and CDR2 sequences are LGHNA and YNFKEQ. V lost 4 bases and J lost 5; bases outside the gene matches: 10. The CDR3 has 16 residues. The CDR3 loop reads CASSLMSQGAENIQYF. The CDR3 nucleotides read TGTGCCAGCAGCCTAATGAGCCAGGGGGCGGAAAACATTCAGTACTTC.